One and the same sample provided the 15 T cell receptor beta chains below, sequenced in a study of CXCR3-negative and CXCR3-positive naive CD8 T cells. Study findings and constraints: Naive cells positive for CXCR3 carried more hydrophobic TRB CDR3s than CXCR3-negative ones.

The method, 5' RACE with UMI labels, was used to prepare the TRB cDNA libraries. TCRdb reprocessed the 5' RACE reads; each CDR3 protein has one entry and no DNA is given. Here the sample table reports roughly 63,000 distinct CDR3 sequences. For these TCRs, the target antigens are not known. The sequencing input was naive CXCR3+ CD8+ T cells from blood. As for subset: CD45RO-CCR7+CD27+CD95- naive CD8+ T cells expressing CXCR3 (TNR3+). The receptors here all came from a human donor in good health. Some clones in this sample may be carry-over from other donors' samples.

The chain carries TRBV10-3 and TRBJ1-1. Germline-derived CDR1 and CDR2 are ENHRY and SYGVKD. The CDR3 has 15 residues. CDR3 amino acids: CAISEYGSENTEAFF.

The CDR3 loop reads CSVEAGGSYNEQFF. This chain uses TRBV29-1 with TRBJ2-1; TCRdb names TRBD1, which stays unverified in the absence of DNA. This CDR3 contains 14 residues. Germline V gene lookup returns CDR1 SQVTM and CDR2 ANQGSEA.

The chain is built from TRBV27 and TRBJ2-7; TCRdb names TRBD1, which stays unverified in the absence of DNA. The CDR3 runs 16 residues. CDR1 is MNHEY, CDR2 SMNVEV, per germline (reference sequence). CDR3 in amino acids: CASSLTGTANSYEQYF.

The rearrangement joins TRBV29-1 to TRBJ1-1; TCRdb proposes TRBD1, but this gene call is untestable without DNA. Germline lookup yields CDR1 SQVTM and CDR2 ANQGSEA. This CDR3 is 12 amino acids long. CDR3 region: CSVETGITEAFF.

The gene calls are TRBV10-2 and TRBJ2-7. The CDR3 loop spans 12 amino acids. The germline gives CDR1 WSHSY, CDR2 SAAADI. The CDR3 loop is CASSGAVYEQYF.

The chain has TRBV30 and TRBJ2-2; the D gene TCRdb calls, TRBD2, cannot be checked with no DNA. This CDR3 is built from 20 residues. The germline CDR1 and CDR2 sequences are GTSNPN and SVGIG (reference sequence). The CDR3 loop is CAWSVPGTSGSIANTGELFF.

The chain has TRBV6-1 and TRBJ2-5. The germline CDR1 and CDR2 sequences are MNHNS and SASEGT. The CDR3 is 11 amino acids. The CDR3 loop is CASRSLGTQYF.

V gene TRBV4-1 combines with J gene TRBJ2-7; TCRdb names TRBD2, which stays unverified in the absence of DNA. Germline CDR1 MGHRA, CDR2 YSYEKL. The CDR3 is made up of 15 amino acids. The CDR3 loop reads CASSQDNSPPYEQYF.

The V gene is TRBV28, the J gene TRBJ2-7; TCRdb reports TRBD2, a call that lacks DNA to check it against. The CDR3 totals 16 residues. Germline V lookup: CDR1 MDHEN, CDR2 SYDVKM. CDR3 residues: CASSPLLRTLRYEQYF.

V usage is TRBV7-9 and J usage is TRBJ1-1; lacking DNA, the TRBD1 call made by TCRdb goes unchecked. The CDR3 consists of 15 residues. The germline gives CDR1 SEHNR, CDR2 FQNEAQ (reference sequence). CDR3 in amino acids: CASSPIQGLNTEAFF.

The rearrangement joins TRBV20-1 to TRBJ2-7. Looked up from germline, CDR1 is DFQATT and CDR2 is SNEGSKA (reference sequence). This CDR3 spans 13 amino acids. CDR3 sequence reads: CSARAGGYYEQYF.

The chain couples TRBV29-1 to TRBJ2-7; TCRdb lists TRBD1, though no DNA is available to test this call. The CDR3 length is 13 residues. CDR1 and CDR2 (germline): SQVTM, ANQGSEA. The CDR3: CSVAAGAPYEQYF.

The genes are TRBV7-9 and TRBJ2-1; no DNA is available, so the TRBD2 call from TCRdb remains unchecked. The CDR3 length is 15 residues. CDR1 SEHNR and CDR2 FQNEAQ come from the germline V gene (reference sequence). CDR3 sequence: CASSPTSARYNEQFF.

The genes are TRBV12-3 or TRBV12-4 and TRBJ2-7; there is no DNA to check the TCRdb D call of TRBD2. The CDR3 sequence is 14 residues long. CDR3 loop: CASSPTSHPYEQYF.

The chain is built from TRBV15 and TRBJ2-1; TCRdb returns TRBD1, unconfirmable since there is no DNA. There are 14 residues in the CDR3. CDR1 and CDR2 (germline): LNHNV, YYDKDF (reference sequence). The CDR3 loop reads CATSGGRGGNEQFF.